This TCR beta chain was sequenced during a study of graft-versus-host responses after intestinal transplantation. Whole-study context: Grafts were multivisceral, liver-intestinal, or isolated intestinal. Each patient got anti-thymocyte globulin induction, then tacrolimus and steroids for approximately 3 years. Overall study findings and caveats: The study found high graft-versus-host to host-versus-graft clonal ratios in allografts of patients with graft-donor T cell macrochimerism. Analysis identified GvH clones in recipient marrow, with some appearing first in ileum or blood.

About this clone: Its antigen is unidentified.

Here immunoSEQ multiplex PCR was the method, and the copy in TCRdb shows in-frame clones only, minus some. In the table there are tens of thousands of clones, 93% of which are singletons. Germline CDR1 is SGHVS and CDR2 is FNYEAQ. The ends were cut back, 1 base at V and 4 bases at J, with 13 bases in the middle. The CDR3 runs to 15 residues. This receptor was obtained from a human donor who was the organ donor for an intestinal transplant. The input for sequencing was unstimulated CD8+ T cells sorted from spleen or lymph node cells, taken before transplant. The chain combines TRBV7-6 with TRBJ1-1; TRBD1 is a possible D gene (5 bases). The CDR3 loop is CASSLVQGVGTEAFF. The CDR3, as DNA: TGTGCCAGCAGCTTAGTCCAGGGTGTGGGCACTGAAGCTTTCTTT.